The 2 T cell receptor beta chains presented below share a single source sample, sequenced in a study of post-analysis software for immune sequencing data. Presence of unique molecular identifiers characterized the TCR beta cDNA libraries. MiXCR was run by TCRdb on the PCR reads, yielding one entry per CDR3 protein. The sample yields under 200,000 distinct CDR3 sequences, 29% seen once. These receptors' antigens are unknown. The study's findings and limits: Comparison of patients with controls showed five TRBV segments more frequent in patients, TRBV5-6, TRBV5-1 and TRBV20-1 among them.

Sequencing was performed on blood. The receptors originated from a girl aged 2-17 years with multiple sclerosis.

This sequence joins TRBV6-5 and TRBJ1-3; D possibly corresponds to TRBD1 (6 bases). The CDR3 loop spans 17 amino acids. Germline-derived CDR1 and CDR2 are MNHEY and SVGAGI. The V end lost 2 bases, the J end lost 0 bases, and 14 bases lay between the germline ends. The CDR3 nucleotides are TGTGCCAGCAGTTACCGGTCACAGGGCCCCTCTGGAAACACCATATATTTT. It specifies CASSYRSQGPSGNTIYF.

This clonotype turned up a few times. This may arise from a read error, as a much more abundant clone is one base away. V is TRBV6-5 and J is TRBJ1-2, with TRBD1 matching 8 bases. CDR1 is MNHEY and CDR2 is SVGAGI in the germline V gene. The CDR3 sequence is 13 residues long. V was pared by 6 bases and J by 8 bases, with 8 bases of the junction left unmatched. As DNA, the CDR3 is TGTGCCAGCAGGAGACAGGGGTGGGTAGGCTACACCTTC. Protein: CASRRQGWVGYTF.